Below, 24 T cell receptor beta chains from the same sample are listed, as sequenced in a study of PD-L1 blockade in urothelial cancer. Some clones are missing from TCRdb's copy, which holds only in-frame ones; the method was immunoSEQ multiplex PCR. The sample includes about 80,000 clones, roughly 87% of them seen just once. Sequenced here: PBMCs, sampled around atezolizumab (anti-PD-L1) treatment. The origin of the receptors is a woman aged 70 to 79 with urothelial cancer.

The chain employs TRBV7-9 and TRBJ2-3; 8 positions match TRBD1. Trimming cost V 5 bases and J 4 bases; bases outside gene matches: 5. The CDR3 sequence is 14 residues long. Germline CDR1 and CDR2: SEHNR and FQNEAQ (reference sequence). DNA for the CDR3: TGTGCCAGCAGCCCTAAGGACAGGGCAGATACGCAGTATTTT. Translating it yields CASSPKDRADTQYF.

The count of this clone is one. The chain links TRBV11-2 to TRBJ2-3; D gene uncertain. The germline V gene encodes CDR1 SGHAT and CDR2 FQNNGV. The CDR3 length is 15 residues. Between the trimmed V and J ends, which lost 1 base and 2 bases, there was a span of 10 bases. The CDR3 reads CASSLGPPLTDTQYF. DNA of the CDR3: TGTGCCAGCAGCTTAGGGCCCCCCCTCACAGATACGCAGTATTTT. The variable domain in full, with the rest retrieved from reference TRBV11-2 and TRBJ2-3, is EAGVAQSPRYKIIEKRQSVAFWCNPISGHATLYWYQQILGQGPKLLIQFQNNGVVDDSQLPKDRFSAERLKGVDSTLKIQPAKLEDSAVYLCASSLGPPLTDTQYFGPGTRLTVL.

This chain links TRBV5-5 with TRBJ2-1; 9 bases are a match to TRBD1. Looked up from germline, CDR1 is SGHKS and CDR2 is YYEKEE (reference sequence). The CDR3 is 15 amino acids. The junction had 7 bases not matched to a gene; V was cut back by 4 bases and J by 5 bases. The CDR3 DNA sequence: TGTGCCAGCAGCCTGGGACAGGGAGTCGACAATGAGCAGTTCTTC. It translates to CASSLGQGVDNEQFF. The full variable domain, rest sourced from reference TRBV5-5 and TRBJ2-1, is DAGVTQSPTHLIKTRGQQVTLRCSPISGHKSVSWYQQVLGQGPQFIFQYYEKEERGRGNFPDRFSARQFPNYSSELNVNALLLGDSALYLCASSLGQGVDNEQFFGPGTRLTVL.

This chain connects TRBV4-2 to TRBJ1-5; tentative D call: TRBD1 (5 bases). The V and J ends lost 4 bases and 1 base respectively, with 17 bases between them. The germline V gene has CDR1 LGHNA and CDR2 YNFKEQ. The CDR3 extends over 17 amino acids. CDR3 protein: CASSPQPGGRSNQPQHF. The CDR3 region has the DNA TGTGCCAGCAGCCCTCAACCGGGGGGTAGAAGCAATCAGCCCCAGCATTTT.

The chain joins TRBV27 to TRBJ2-2; 7 nucleotides match TRBD1. J lost 9 bases, V lost 4 bases, and 17 bases had no gene match. This CDR3 is 17 amino acids long. Looked up from germline, CDR1 is MNHEY and CDR2 is SMNVEV (reference sequence). The CDR3 here is CASSSDPRQGRGRELFF. CDR3 nucleotide sequence: TGTGCCAGCAGTTCCGACCCGCGACAGGGAAGGGGGAGGGAGCTGTTTTTT.

This clone was counted only a few times. The chain joins TRBV6-5 to TRBJ1-2; possibly TRBD1 for D (6 bases). This CDR3 is built from 14 residues. Trimming took off 8 bases at V and 3 bases at J, with 16 bases between the two ends. In germline, CDR1 is MNHEY, CDR2 SVGAGI. Written as DNA, the CDR3 is TGTGCCAGCCACCGCGGCAGGGGACACTATGGCTACACCTTC. The encoded protein is CASHRGRGHYGYTF.

The rearrangement links TRBV6-4 to TRBJ2-2; D remains ambiguous. Trimming cost V 4 bases and J 8 bases, with 11 bases left between them. This CDR3 has 13 residues. Germline loops: CDR1 MRHNA, CDR2 SNTAGT. CDR3: CASSVEPQGELFF. CDR3 nucleotides: TGTGCCAGCAGTGTCGAGCCCCAAGGGGAGCTGTTTTTT.

The chain has TRBV6-6 and TRBJ1-3, with D unclear. The CDR3 extends over 15 amino acids. CDR1 is MNHNY, CDR2 SVGAGI, per germline (reference sequence). Trimming shortened V by 4 bases and J by 1 base, and 11 bases separated the two germline ends. The CDR3 is CASSSNRFSGNTIYF. DNA of the CDR3: TGTGCCAGCAGTTCCAACAGATTTTCTGGAAACACCATATATTTT.

This clone has only a few counts. CDR3 in DNA: TGCAGCGTTGAAGTTGGGAGGAACACTGAAGCTTTCTTT. This encodes CSVEVGRNTEAFF. The V call is TRBV29-1, the J call TRBJ1-1; D not certain. The CDR3 loop spans 13 amino acids. Trimming stripped 1 base from V and 1 base from J, with 7 bases between. CDR1 is SQVTM and CDR2 is ANQGSEA in the germline V gene.

The rearrangement uses TRBV9 and TRBJ2-2, with 7 bases identical to TRBD1. The CDR3 is made up of 15 amino acids. Germline V CDR1 and CDR2: SGDLS, YYNGEE. V was pared by 3 bases and J by 4 bases, with 6 bases of the junction left unmatched. This CDR3 reads CASSDRGTGTGELFF. The DNA of the CDR3 is TGTGCCAGCAGCGACAGGGGTACGGGCACCGGGGAGCTGTTTTTT.

This clone was observed a handful of times. The gene calls are TRBV11-1 and TRBJ2-7; 7 bases match TRBD2. Losses at the gene ends were 5 bases for V and 6 bases for J; bases not matched to a gene: 10. The CDR3 sequence is 14 residues long. CDR1 and CDR2 from the germline V gene are SGHAT and FQDESV (reference sequence). CDR3 loop: CASSPGGTIREQYF. Here the CDR3 DNA reads TGTGCCAGCAGCCCCGGGGGGACTATTCGCGAGCAGTACTTC.

V and J are TRBV27 and TRBJ1-1, with TRBD1 identical over 11 bases. Germline values: CDR1 MNHEY, CDR2 SMNVEV (reference sequence). This CDR3 comprises 18 residues. The V and J ends lost 3 bases and 1 base, in that order; junction bases with no gene match: 10. CDR3: CASSLRAEGQGGNTEAFF. The DNA of the CDR3 is TGTGCCAGCAGTTTGAGGGCGGAGGGACAGGGGGGGAACACTGAAGCTTTCTTT.

J is TRBJ2-3 and V is TRBV9, with 8 bases lining up with TRBD2. The CDR3 consists of 18 residues. Germline loops: CDR1 SGDLS, CDR2 YYNGEE. With V trimmed by 1 base and J by 4 bases, 14 bases remained unmatched. The CDR3, as DNA: TGTGCCAGCAGCGTACCTAGTAGCGGGGAGGGCCCGGCAGATACGCAGTATTTT. Translating it yields CASSVPSSGEGPADTQYF.

This sequence joins TRBV30 and TRBJ1-1; no definite D call. Germline lookup yields CDR1 GTSNPN and CDR2 SVGIG (reference sequence). V was trimmed by 2 bases and J by 7 bases, leaving 14 bases between them. CDR3 length: 13 residues. In DNA form, the CDR3 reads TGTGCCTGGAGTTACTACGGGAAGTATGAAGCTTTCTTT. Translation: CAWSYYGKYEAFF.

The J gene is TRBJ1-4, the V gene TRBV6-5; perhaps TRBD1 as D (5 bases). CDR1 MNHEY and CDR2 SVGAGI come from the germline V gene. V lost 0 bases and J lost 0, with 8 bases in between. CDR3 length: 16 residues. The chain's CDR3 is CASSYSAGTTNEKLFF. Here the CDR3 DNA reads TGTGCCAGCAGTTACTCGGCAGGGACAACTAATGAAAAACTGTTTTTT.

The rearrangement joins TRBV5-1 to TRBJ2-7; possibly TRBD1 for D (5 bases). Germline V lookup: CDR1 SGHRS, CDR2 YFSETQ. The CDR3 runs 14 residues. V was pared by 2 bases and J by 0 bases, with 9 bases between. CDR3 DNA: TGCGCCAGCAGCTTTGGACATAGCTCCTACGAGCAGTACTTC. As protein: CASSFGHSSYEQYF.

About this clone: Its ends do not fully match the called genes, so a read error is possible. The chain uses TRBV19 and TRBJ1-2, with 8 bases matching TRBD1. The CDR3 is 14 residues long. The V gene's germline CDR1 is LNHDA and CDR2 SQIVND (reference sequence). This chain's CDR3 is CASSTPGRDRGNPF. DNA of the CDR3: TGTGCCAGTAGTACCCCCGGGCGCGACAGGGGTAACCCCTTC.

CDR3 sequence: CASSVAALVSSGNTIYF. CDR3 nucleotides: TGTGCCAGCAGCGTAGCCGCGCTTGTGAGCTCTGGAAACACCATATATTTT. The rearrangement uses TRBV9 and TRBJ1-3; D uncertain. Germline V gene sequence: CDR1 SGDLS, CDR2 YYNGEE. Trimming left V 0 bases short and J 0 bases short, with 13 bases between. The CDR3 runs to 17 residues.

V is TRBV10-2 and J is TRBJ2-1; 13 nucleotides line up with TRBD2. Trimming at V came to 7 bases and at J to 10 bases, leaving 13 bases not matched to a gene. The germline CDR1 and CDR2 sequences are WSHSY and SAAADI. The CDR3 sequence is 16 residues long. CDR3: CASTPWRGLAGVEQFF. The DNA of the CDR3 is TGCGCCAGCACACCCTGGAGAGGACTAGCGGGAGTCGAGCAGTTCTTC.

On this clone itself: The junction does not match germline at one end; this may be a read error. The chain is built from TRBV6-5 and TRBJ1-5; D ambiguous. Germline V gene data show CDR1 as MNHEY and CDR2 as SVGAGI. The CDR3 sequence is 14 residues long. CDR3: CASPIGYSHQPQHF. In DNA, the CDR3 is TGTGCCAGCCCAATTGGGTATAGCCATCAGCCCCAGCATTTT.

The V and J genes are TRBV6-1 and TRBJ2-3, with D possibly being TRBD2 (6 bases). V gave up 6 bases and J gave up 0 bases, with 13 bases separating them. Germline V gene sequence: CDR1 MNHNS, CDR2 SASEGT. The CDR3 is 15 residues long. CDR3 DNA sequence: TGTGCCAGCAGCGAGACTAGGGCTAGCACAGATACGCAGTATTTT. The encoded protein is CASSETRASTDTQYF.

The rearrangement joins TRBV7-8 to TRBJ2-5, with TRBD2 matching over 7 bases. The junction had 7 bases not matched to a gene; V was cut back by 1 base and J by 2 bases. Germline V gene data show CDR1 as SGHVS and CDR2 as FQNEAQ. The CDR3 length is 16 residues. CDR3: CASSLVRAGSQETQYF. CDR3 bases: TGTGCCAGCAGCTTAGTTCGAGCGGGGAGTCAAGAGACCCAGTACTTC.

The V and J genes are TRBV19 and TRBJ2-1, with D tentatively TRBD2 (7 bases). The germline V gene has CDR1 LNHDA and CDR2 SQIVND (reference sequence). This CDR3 has 15 residues. The V end was cut by 5 bases, the J end by 2 bases, with 13 bases between. The CDR3 region has the DNA TGTGCCAGTAGTGTTGTGGGGGGGCCCTACAATGAGCAGTTCTTC. It codes for CASSVVGGPYNEQFF.

J is TRBJ2-3 and V is TRBV25-1; D is possibly TRBD2 (5 bases). The CDR3 covers 13 residues. Germline-derived CDR1 and CDR2 are MGHDK and SYGVNS. The germline V and J ends were trimmed by 4 bases and 1 base, with 6 bases remaining between them. CDR3 region: CASSGRGTDTQYF. The DNA for the CDR3 is TGTGCCAGCAGTGGGCGGGGCACAGATACGCAGTATTTT.